This T cell receptor (beta chain) was profiled in a study of blood T cell repertoires in COVID-19. The CDR3 is made up of 13 amino acids. Trimming took 4 bases from V and 4 from J; bases not matched to a gene: 3. Germline assignment: CDR1 SGHTA and CDR2 FQGNSA. This clone was seen a handful of times. In the authors' workflow: Researchers report that nucleated cell counts were estimated from reference gene primer amplification. The protocol was immunoSEQ multiplex PCR, while the TCRdb copy is restricted to in-frame clones and leaves out a portion. The V and J calls and clone size come from that table; D and trimming were worked out from the DNA. The table includes about 320,000 clones, over 75% detected once.

This TCR derives from a human donor in a cohort sampled during active COVID-19. The V call is TRBV7-2, the J call TRBJ1-1; 7 bases are shared with TRBD1. The sample taken for sequencing was peripheral blood. The CDR3 reads CASSSSGGTEAFF. The CDR3 nucleotides read TGTGCCAGCAGCTCATCAGGGGGCACTGAAGCTTTCTTT.